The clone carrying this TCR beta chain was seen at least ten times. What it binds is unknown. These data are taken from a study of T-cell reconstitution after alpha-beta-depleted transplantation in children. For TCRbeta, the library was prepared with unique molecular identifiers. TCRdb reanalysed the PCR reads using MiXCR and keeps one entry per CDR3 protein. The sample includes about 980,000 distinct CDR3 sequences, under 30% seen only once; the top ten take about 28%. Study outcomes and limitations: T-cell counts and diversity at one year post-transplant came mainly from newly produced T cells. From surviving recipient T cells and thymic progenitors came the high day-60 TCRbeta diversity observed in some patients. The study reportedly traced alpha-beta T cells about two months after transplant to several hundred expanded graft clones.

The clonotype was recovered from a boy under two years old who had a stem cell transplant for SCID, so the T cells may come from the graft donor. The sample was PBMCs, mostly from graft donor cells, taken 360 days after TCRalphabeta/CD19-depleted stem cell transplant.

CDR3 residues: CASSRKDTLNTEAFF. Here the CDR3 DNA reads TGCGCCAGCAGCCGTAAGGACACCTTGAACACTGAAGCTTTCTTT. J is TRBJ1-1 and V is TRBV5-1; D may be TRBD1 (5 bases). The V end was cut by 4 bases, the J end by 0 bases, with 13 bases between. Germline lookup yields CDR1 SGHRS and CDR2 YFSETQ. The CDR3 is made up of 15 amino acids.